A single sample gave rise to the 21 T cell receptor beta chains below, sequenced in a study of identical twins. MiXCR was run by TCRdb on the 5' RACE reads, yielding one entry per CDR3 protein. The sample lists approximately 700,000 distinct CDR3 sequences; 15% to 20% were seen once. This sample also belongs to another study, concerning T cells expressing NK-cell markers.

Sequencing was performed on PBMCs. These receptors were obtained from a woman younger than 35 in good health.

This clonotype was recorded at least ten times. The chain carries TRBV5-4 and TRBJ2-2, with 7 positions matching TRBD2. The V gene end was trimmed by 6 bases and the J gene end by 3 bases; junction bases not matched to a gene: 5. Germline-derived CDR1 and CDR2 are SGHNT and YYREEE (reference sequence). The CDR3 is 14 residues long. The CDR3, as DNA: TGTGCCAGCACCGGGGAGGGTGACACCGGGGAGCTGTTTTTT. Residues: CASTGEGDTGELFF.

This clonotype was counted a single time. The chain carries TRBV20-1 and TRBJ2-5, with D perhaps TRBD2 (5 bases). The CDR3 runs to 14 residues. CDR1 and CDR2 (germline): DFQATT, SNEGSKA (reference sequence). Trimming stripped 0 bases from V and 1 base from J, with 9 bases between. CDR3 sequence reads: CSAREGSPQETQYF. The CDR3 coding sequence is TGCAGTGCTAGAGAGGGGAGCCCCCAAGAGACCCAGTACTTC.

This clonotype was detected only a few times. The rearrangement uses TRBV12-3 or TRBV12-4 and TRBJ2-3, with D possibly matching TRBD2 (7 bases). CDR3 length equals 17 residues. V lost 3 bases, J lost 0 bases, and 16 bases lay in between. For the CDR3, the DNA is TGTGCCAGCAGTTTGGGCCGGGGGGCCGCTAGCACAGATACGCAGTATTTT. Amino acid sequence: CASSLGRGAASTDTQYF.

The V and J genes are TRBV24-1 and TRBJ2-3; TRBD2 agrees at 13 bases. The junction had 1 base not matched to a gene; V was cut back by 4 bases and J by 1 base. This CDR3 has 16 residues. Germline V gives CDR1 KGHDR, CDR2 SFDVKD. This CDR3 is CATSDGLAGGTDTQYF. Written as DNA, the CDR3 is TGTGCCACCAGTGACGGACTAGCGGGAGGCACAGATACGCAGTATTTT.

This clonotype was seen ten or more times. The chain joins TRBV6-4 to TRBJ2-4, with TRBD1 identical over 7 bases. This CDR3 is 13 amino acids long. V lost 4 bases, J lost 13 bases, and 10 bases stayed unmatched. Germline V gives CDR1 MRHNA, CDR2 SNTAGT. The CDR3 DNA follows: TGTGCCAGCAGTGCCGCCCCAGGGGGATCCCAGTACTTC. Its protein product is CASSAAPGGSQYF.

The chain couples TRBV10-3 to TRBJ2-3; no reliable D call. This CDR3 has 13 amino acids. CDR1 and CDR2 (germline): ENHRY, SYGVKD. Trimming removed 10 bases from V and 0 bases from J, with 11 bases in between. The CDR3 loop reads CATTASSTDTQYF. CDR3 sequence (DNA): TGTGCCACGACGGCTTCTAGCACAGATACGCAGTATTTT.

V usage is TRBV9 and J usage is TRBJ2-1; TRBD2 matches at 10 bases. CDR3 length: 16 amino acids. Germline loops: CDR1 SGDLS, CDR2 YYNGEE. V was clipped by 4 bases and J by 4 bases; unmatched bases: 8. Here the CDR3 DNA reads TGTGCCAGCAGCACCCTAGCGGGAGTGAGGTACAATGAGCAGTTCTTC. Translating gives CASSTLAGVRYNEQFF.

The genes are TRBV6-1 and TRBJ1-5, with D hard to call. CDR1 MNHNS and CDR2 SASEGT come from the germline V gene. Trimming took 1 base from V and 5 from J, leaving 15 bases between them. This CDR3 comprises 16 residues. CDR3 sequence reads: CASSEVPGKRHQPQHF. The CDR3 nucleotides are TGTGCCAGCAGTGAAGTTCCGGGGAAGCGGCATCAGCCCCAGCATTTT.

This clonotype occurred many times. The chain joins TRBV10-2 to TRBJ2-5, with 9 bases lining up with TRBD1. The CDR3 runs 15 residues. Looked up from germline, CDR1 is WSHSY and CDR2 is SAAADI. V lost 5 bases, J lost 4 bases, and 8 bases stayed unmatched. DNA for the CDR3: TGCGCCAGCAGTCGGACAGGGGTTTTTGGAGAGACCCAGTACTTC. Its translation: CASSRTGVFGETQYF.

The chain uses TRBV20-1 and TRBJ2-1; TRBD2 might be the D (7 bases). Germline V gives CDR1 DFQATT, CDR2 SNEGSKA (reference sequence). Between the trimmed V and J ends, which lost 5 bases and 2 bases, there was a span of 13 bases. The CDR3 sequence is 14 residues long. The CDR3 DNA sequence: TGCAGTGCTGTCGAGGGGGGGCCCTACAATGAGCAGTTCTTC. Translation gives CSAVEGGPYNEQFF.

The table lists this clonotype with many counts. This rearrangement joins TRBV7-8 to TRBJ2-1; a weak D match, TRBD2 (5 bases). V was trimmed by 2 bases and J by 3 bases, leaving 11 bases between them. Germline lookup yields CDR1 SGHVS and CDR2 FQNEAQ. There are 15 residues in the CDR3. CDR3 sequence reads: CASSLTPGDYNEQFF. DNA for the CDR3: TGTGCCAGCAGCTTAACCCCCGGGGACTACAATGAGCAGTTCTTC.

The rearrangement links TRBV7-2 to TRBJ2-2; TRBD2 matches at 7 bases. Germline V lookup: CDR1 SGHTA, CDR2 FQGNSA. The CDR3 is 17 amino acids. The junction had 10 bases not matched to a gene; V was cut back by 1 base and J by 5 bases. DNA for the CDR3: TGTGCCAGCAGCTTAGGCCCGAGGGAGGGAACGACCGGGGAGCTGTTTTTT. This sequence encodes CASSLGPREGTTGELFF. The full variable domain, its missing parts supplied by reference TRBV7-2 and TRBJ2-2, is GAGVSQSPSNKVTEKGKDVELRCDPISGHTALYWYRQSLGQGLEFLIYFQGNSAPDKSGLPSDRFSAERTGGSVSTLTIQRTQQEDSAVYLCASSLGPREGTTGELFFGEGSRLTVL.

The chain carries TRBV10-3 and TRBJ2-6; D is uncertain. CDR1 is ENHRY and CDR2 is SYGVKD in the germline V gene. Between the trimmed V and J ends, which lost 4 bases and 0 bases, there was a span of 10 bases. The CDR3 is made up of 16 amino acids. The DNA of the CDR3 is TGTGCCATCAGTGGGGATCCAAGCTCTGGGGCCAACGTCCTGACTTTC. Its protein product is CAISGDPSSGANVLTF.

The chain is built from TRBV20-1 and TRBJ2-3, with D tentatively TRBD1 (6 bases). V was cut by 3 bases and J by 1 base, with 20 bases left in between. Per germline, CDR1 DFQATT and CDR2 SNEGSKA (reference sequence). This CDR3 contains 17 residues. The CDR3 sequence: CSASGQKGTYGTDTQYF. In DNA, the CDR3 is TGCAGTGCTAGCGGACAGAAGGGGACCTATGGCACAGATACGCAGTATTTT.

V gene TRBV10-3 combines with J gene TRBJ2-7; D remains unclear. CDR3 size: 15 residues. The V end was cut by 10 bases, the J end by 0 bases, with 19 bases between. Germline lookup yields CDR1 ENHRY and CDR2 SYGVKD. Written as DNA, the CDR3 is TGTGCCACTATACGAGACGGTCCGAGCTCCTACGAGCAGTACTTC. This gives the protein CATIRDGPSSYEQYF.

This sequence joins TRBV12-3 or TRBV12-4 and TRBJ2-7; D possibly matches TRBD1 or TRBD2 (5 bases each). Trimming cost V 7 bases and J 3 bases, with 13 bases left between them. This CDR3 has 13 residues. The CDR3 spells CASNLWGNYEQYF. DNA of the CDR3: TGTGCCAGCAATCTATGGGGGAACTACGAGCAGTACTTC.

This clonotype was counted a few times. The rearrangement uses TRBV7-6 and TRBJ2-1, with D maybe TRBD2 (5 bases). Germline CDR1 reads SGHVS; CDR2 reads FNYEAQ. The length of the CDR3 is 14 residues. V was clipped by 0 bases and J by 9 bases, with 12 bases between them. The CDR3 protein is CASSLALAGSEQFF. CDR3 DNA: TGTGCCAGCAGCTTAGCGTTGGCGGGTAGTGAGCAGTTCTTC.

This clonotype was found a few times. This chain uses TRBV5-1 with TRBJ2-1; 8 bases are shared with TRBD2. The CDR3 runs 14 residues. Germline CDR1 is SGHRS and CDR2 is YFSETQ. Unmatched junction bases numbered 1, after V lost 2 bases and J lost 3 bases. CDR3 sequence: CASSFSGNYNEQFF. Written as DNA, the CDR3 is TGCGCCAGCAGCTTTAGCGGGAACTACAATGAGCAGTTCTTC.

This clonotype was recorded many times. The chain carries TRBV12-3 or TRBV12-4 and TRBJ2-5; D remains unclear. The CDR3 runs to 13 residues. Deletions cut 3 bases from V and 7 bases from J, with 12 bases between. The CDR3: CASSLTEATTQYF. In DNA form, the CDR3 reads TGTGCCAGCAGTTTGACTGAGGCAACGACCCAGTACTTC.

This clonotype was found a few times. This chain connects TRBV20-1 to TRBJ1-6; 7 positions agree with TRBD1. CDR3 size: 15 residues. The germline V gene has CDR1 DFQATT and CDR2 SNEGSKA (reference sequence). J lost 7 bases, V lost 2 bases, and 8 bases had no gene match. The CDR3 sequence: CSARPYQGVNSPLHF. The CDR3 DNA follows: TGCAGTGCTAGACCTTACCAGGGGGTAAATTCACCCCTCCACTTT.

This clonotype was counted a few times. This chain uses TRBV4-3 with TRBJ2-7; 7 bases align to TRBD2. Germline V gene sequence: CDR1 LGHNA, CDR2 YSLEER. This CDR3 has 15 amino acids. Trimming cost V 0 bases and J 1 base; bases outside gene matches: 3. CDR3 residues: CASSQDGRVSYEQYF. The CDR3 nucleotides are TGCGCCAGCAGCCAAGATGGGAGGGTTTCCTACGAGCAGTACTTC.